One and the same sample provided the 23 T cell receptor beta chains below, sequenced in a study of T cell responses to AZD1222 COVID-19 vaccine. Clones were read by immunoSEQ multiplex PCR, and TCRdb kept only the in-frame ones, dropping some. Of around 120,000 clones detected, about 90% appear once; the ten largest clones hold 9.8%. The sample in question was peripheral blood, obtained on day 0 of AZD1222 vaccination. These TCRs come from an adult in good health.

The V call is TRBV3-1 (or the pseudogene TRBV3-2), the J call TRBJ2-3; D is possibly TRBD2 (7 bases). This CDR3 spans 15 amino acids. Per germline, CDR1 LGHDT and CDR2 YNNKEL (reference sequence). Trimming left V 4 bases short and J 4 bases short, with 15 bases between. In DNA form, the CDR3 reads TGTGCCAGCAGCCGGTATAGGGGGGGCCCAGATACGCAGTATTTT. It encodes CASSRYRGGPDTQYF.

Concerning this clone itself: An end of the junction does not agree with germline; a read error may underlie this. J is TRBJ1-2 and V is TRBV4-2, with D perhaps TRBD1 (5 bases). CDR3 length: 19 amino acids. Germline lookup yields CDR1 LGHNA and CDR2 YNFKEQ. The CDR3 spells CASSQDRTVPQETHYGYRF. For the CDR3, the DNA is TGTGCCAGCAGCCAAGATCGAACAGTCCCACAGGAGACACACTATGGCTACAGGTTC.

This clone was counted only a few times. The chain uses TRBV5-1 and TRBJ2-7; D may correspond to TRBD1 or TRBD2 (6 bases each). Trimming stripped 4 bases from V and 7 bases from J, with 15 bases between. Per germline, CDR1 SGHRS and CDR2 YFSETQ. CDR3 length equals 13 residues. The CDR3 loop reads CASSIPGAREQYF. CDR3 nucleotide sequence: TGCGCCAGCAGCATACCGGGGGCTAGGGAGCAGTACTTC.

This clone was observed a single time. The rearrangement links TRBV4-3 to TRBJ2-7; 8 bases fit TRBD1. Trimming at V came to 4 bases and at J to 0 bases, leaving 5 bases not matched to a gene. The length of the CDR3 is 15 residues. Germline assignment: CDR1 LGHNA and CDR2 YSLEER. Here the CDR3 DNA reads TGCGCCAGCAGCCGAGGGACAGGACCCTCCTACGAGCAGTACTTC. Residues: CASSRGTGPSYEQYF.

V and J are TRBV6-1 and TRBJ2-1; D gene unclear. CDR3 length equals 17 residues. Trimming stripped 2 bases from V and 3 bases from J, with 17 bases between. Germline V gene data show CDR1 as MNHNS and CDR2 as SASEGT. In nucleotides, the CDR3 is TGTGCCAGCAGTGAAAGGGCCTCGACCACTGGCTACAATGAGCAGTTCTTC. Protein product: CASSERASTTGYNEQFF.

This clone was seen a handful of times. The chain couples TRBV9 to TRBJ2-7; D uncertain. V lost 4 bases, J lost 5 bases, and 16 bases lay in between. The CDR3 totals 14 residues. Per the germline V gene, CDR1 is SGDLS and CDR2 is YYNGEE. The CDR3 region is CASSPGSATDEQYF. As DNA, the CDR3 is TGTGCCAGCAGCCCGGGTAGTGCTACTGACGAGCAGTACTTC. The full variable domain, completed using reference TRBV9 and TRBJ2-7, is DSGVTQTPKHLITATGQRVTLRCSPRSGDLSVYWYQQSLDQGLQFLIQYYNGEERAKGNILERFSAQQFPDLHSELNLSSLELGDSALYFCASSPGSATDEQYFGPGTRLTVT.

This rearrangement joins TRBV9 to TRBJ1-2; TRBD1 matches 7 bases. V was clipped by 4 bases and J by 7 bases; unmatched bases: 25. Per germline, CDR1 SGDLS and CDR2 YYNGEE. This CDR3 contains 19 residues. Here the CDR3 DNA reads TGTGCCAGCAGCCCTCGTACCGGGACAGCGGTTACAGAAGTATTTGGCTACACCTTC. Residues: CASSPRTGTAVTEVFGYTF. Combining the CDR3 with reference TRBV9 and TRBJ1-2 gives the whole variable domain DSGVTQTPKHLITATGQRVTLRCSPRSGDLSVYWYQQSLDQGLQFLIQYYNGEERAKGNILERFSAQQFPDLHSELNLSSLELGDSALYFCASSPRTGTAVTEVFGYTFGSGTRLTVV.

This chain connects TRBV12-5 to TRBJ2-7, with 8 bases aligning to TRBD1. Trimming removed 2 bases from V and 2 bases from J; junction bases left unmatched: 5. The CDR3 length is 15 residues. Germline V gene data show CDR1 as LGHNT and CDR2 as FRNRAP. The CDR3: CASGLKGRGPYEQYF. The CDR3 DNA reads TGTGCTAGTGGTTTGAAGGGCAGGGGGCCCTACGAGCAGTACTTC. Drawing the rest from reference TRBV12-5 and TRBJ2-7, the complete variable domain is DARVTQTPRHKVTEMGQEVTMRCQPILGHNTVFWYRQTMMQGLELLAYFRNRAPLDDSGMPKDRFSAEMPDATLATLKIQPSEPRDSAVYFCASGLKGRGPYEQYFGPGTRLTVT.

CDR3 residues: CASSFGQGEYEQYF. The DNA of the CDR3 is TGTGCCAGCAGCTTCGGACAGGGGGAGTACGAGCAGTACTTC. The rearrangement joins TRBV7-3 to TRBJ2-7; 10 bases line up with TRBD1. The J segment lost 4 bases and the V segment lost 3 bases, leaving 3 bases of the junction unmatched. The CDR3 loop spans 14 amino acids. The germline CDR1 and CDR2 sequences are SGHTA and FQGTGA.

This clone is a singleton in its sample. The chain has TRBV10-2 and TRBJ1-1; 9 bases agree with TRBD1. CDR1 and CDR2 from the germline V gene are WSHSY and SAAADI. CDR3 length: 14 residues. Trimming took 8 bases from V and 5 from J; bases not matched to a gene: 9. CDR3 nucleotide sequence: TGCGCCAGCGGCTCCGGGACAGGGCTAACTGAAGCTTTCTTT. Protein product: CASGSGTGLTEAFF.

This clone was detected only a few times. V and J are TRBV6-5 and TRBJ2-5; D possibly corresponds to TRBD2 (6 bases). CDR3 length equals 13 residues. Trimming took 2 bases from V and 5 from J, leaving 9 bases between them. The V gene's germline CDR1 is MNHEY and CDR2 SVGAGI. The CDR3 reads CASSYDGGETQYF. DNA for the CDR3: TGTGCCAGCAGTTACGATGGAGGGGAGACCCAGTACTTC.

The chain employs TRBV21-1 and TRBJ2-7; the table names TRBD1, a call not compared with the DNA. TRBV21-1 is given as a pseudogene. CDR3 length: 14 residues. DNA for the CDR3: TGTGCCAGCAGCCGGATTGGGGGCCCCTACGAGCAGTACTTC. Its protein is CASSRIGGPYEQYF.

A word on this clone: Additional DNA sequences in this sample encode the identical CDR3. The chain recombines TRBV7-3 with TRBJ2-7; a possible D gene is TRBD1 (7 bases). V was cut by 2 bases and J by 3 bases, with 14 bases left in between. Per the germline V gene, CDR1 is SGHTA and CDR2 is FQGTGA. CDR3 length equals 15 residues. CDR3 protein: CASSLLSGGSYEQYF. The CDR3 DNA reads TGTGCCAGCAGCTTACTGTCAGGGGGGAGCTACGAGCAGTACTTC.

This clone was picked up one time. The chain uses TRBV30 and TRBJ1-1; D not resolved. Trimming cost V 1 base and J 3 bases, with 6 bases left between them. The V gene's germline CDR1 is GTSNPN and CDR2 SVGIG (reference sequence). The CDR3 sequence is 12 residues long. CDR3 DNA: TGTGCCTGGAGTGGAGAGTACACTGAAGCTTTCTTT. This sequence encodes CAWSGEYTEAFF. Supplemented by reference TRBV30 and TRBJ1-1, the full variable domain reads SQTIHQWPATLVQPVGSPLSLECTVEGTSNPNLYWYRQAAGRGLQLLFYSVGIGQISSEVPQNLSASRPQDRQFILSSKKLLLSDSGFYLCAWSGEYTEAFFGQGTRLTVV.

The chain recombines TRBV7-9 with TRBJ2-7, with unresolved D. CDR1 is SEHNR and CDR2 is FQNEAQ in the germline V gene (reference sequence). This CDR3 has 13 amino acids. V shed 1 base and J shed 3 bases, with 7 bases lying between them. The CDR3 here is CASSLVPSYEQYF. In DNA, the CDR3 is TGTGCCAGCAGCTTAGTACCCAGCTACGAGCAGTACTTC.

The genes are TRBV7-9 and TRBJ2-5; no clear D gene. The CDR3 covers 15 residues. V gave up 1 base and J gave up 2 bases, with 11 bases separating them. Germline CDR1 and CDR2: SEHNR and FQNEAQ (reference sequence). The CDR3 reads CASSLGLVGQETQYF. As DNA, the CDR3 is TGTGCCAGCAGCTTAGGTCTGGTGGGACAAGAGACCCAGTACTTC.

V usage is TRBV6-5 and J usage is TRBJ2-7, with 7 bases lining up with TRBD1. CDR3 size: 15 residues. The germline V gene has CDR1 MNHEY and CDR2 SVGAGI. V lost 5 bases and J lost 3; bases outside the gene matches: 10. The CDR3 coding sequence is TGTGCCAGCAGTCCCCAGGGGGAAGCCCTCTACGAGCAGTACTTC. It codes for CASSPQGEALYEQYF.

J is TRBJ2-6 and V is TRBV4-3; tentative D call: TRBD1 (5 bases). CDR3 length: 18 residues. Trimming left V 3 bases short and J 4 bases short, with 19 bases between. Germline values: CDR1 LGHNA, CDR2 YSLEER. For the CDR3, the DNA is TGCGCCAGCAGCCAGTTTAGGGGCCGCTCTTTAGGGGCCAACGTCCTGACTTTC. As protein: CASSQFRGRSLGANVLTF.

This clone was counted only a few times. This sequence joins TRBV4-3 and TRBJ2-1; 11 bases are shared with TRBD2. Losses at the gene ends were 6 bases for V and 7 bases for J; bases not matched to a gene: 5. The germline V gene encodes CDR1 LGHNA and CDR2 YSLEER. The CDR3 is 14 amino acids. The CDR3 reads CASRRLAGHNEQFF. CDR3 nucleotides: TGCGCCAGCAGGAGACTAGCGGGACATAATGAGCAGTTCTTC.

The chain is built from TRBV28 and TRBJ2-1; D possibly corresponds to TRBD1 (6 bases). The length of the CDR3 is 16 residues. V was cut by 8 bases and J by 5 bases, with 22 bases left in between. Germline V CDR1 and CDR2: MDHEN, SYDVKM. This CDR3 is CASGLLSTGQNNEQFF. The CDR3 DNA is TGTGCCAGCGGTCTACTCTCAACGGGACAAAACAATGAGCAGTTCTTC.

DNA of the CDR3: TGTGCCAGCAGTGAAACCAGGGAGCACCCCCTCCACTTT. Its translation is CASSETREHPLHF. This chain uses TRBV6-4 with TRBJ1-6; D is possibly TRBD1 (5 bases). CDR1 is MRHNA, CDR2 SNTAGT, per germline. The CDR3 is 13 amino acids. Trimming cost V 3 bases and J 13 bases, with 13 bases left between them.

This chain uses TRBV4-3 with TRBJ2-1; D perhaps matches TRBD2 (6 bases). CDR1 is LGHNA, CDR2 YSLEER, per germline. This CDR3 is built from 14 residues. The V and J ends lost 0 bases and 13 bases respectively, with 16 bases between them. CDR3 bases: TGCGCCAGCAGCCAAGAAACGGGGCGGGGCTTTCAGTTCTTC. Its translation is CASSQETGRGFQFF.

The chain uses TRBV27 and TRBJ2-1; a possible D gene is TRBD1 (6 bases). The CDR3 is made up of 13 amino acids. Germline V lookup: CDR1 MNHEY, CDR2 SMNVEV (reference sequence). V was shortened by 2 bases and J by 5 bases, with 7 bases between the two germline ends. The CDR3 sequence: CASSLGTNNEQFF. CDR3 bases: TGTGCCAGCAGTTTAGGGACAAACAATGAGCAGTTCTTC.